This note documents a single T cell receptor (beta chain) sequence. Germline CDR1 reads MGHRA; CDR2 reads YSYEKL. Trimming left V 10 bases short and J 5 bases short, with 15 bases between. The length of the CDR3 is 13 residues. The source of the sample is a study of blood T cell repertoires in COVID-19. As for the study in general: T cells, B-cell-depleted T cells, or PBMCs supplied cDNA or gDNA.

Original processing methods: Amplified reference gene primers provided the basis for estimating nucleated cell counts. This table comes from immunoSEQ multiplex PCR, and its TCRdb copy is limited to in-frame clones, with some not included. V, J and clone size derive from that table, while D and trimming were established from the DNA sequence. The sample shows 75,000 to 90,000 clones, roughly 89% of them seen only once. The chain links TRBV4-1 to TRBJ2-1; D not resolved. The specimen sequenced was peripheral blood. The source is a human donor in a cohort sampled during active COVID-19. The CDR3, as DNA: TGCGCCACACACAGCAAGGATCACAATGAGCAGTTCTTC. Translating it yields CATHSKDHNEQFF.